The 8 T cell receptor beta chains listed next were all sequenced from one sample in a study of shared clonotypes between healthy human individuals. The repertoire was sequenced with immunoSEQ multiplex PCR; TCRdb's copy has only in-frame clones and lacks some. This table has 2 million to 2.5 million clones, 85% to 95% appearing once. Sequencing was performed on naive CD4+ T cells from PBMCs. Subset indicated: CD45RA+ positively selected. The receptors shown here come from a man younger than 30 in good health. Some clones in this sample may be carry-over from other donors' samples.

V gene TRBV7-3 combines with J gene TRBJ2-3, with D tentatively TRBD1 (6 bases). Germline V gene data show CDR1 as SGHTA and CDR2 as FQGTGA. This CDR3 comprises 14 residues. The V gene lost 3 bases and the J gene lost 2 bases, with 9 bases spanning the gap. DNA for the CDR3: TGTGCCAGCAGCTTCGGACAGACCACAGATACGCAGTATTTT. Translating gives CASSFGQTTDTQYF.

This rearrangement joins TRBV12-5 to TRBJ2-2, with D perhaps TRBD1 (5 bases). The CDR3 totals 15 residues. CDR1 LGHNT and CDR2 FRNRAP come from the germline V gene. V was clipped by 8 bases and J by 5 bases, with 18 bases between them. CDR3 in amino acids: CASSPARDLTGELFF. In nucleotides, the CDR3 is TGTGCTAGTTCCCCGGCCAGGGATCTAACCGGGGAGCTGTTTTTT.

V and J are TRBV5-8 and TRBJ1-4; TRBD1 might be the D (6 bases). CDR1 and CDR2 (germline): SGHTS, YDEGEE. The V end lost 2 bases, the J end lost 8 bases, and 7 bases lay between the germline ends. The length of the CDR3 is 12 residues. The CDR3, as DNA: TGTGCCAGCAGCTTTGGACAGGAAAAACTGTTTTTT. It is translated as CASSFGQEKLFF.

The rearrangement links TRBV5-1 to TRBJ2-3; 11 bases align to TRBD2. CDR3 length: 16 residues. The V gene's germline CDR1 is SGHRS and CDR2 YFSETQ. The V and J ends lost 4 bases and 0 bases, in that order; junction bases with no gene match: 4. In nucleotides, the CDR3 is TGCGCCAGCAGCGTGGGACTAGCGGATAGCACAGATACGCAGTATTTT. This codes for CASSVGLADSTDTQYF.

The V and J genes are TRBV7-3 and TRBJ2-3; D gene uncertain. With 1 base removed from V and 0 bases from J, the gap between germline ends came to 8 bases. Per germline, CDR1 SGHTA and CDR2 FQGTGA. The CDR3 is 15 residues long. The DNA for the CDR3 is TGTGCCAGCAGCTTAATGGGATTAAGCACAGATACGCAGTATTTT. This translates into CASSLMGLSTDTQYF.

The CDR3 sequence: CASSSAGFDDYTF. The CDR3 region has the DNA TGTGCCAGCAGCTCCGCGGGGTTCGATGACTACACCTTC. The chain combines TRBV7-9 with TRBJ1-2; no firm D call. CDR1 is SEHNR and CDR2 is FQNEAQ in the germline V gene (reference sequence). The V end was cut by 4 bases, the J end by 10 bases, with 16 bases between. CDR3 size: 13 residues.

This clone appeared a few times. Different DNA sequences within this sample yield the same CDR3. This chain joins TRBV9 and TRBJ2-7, with a tentative D call TRBD2 (6 bases). This CDR3 has 14 residues. Looked up from germline, CDR1 is SGDLS and CDR2 is YYNGEE. Between the trimmed V and J ends, which lost 0 bases and 0 bases, there was a span of 7 bases. In DNA, the CDR3 is TGTGCCAGCAGCGTAGGGCGGGGCTCCTACGAGCAGTACTTC. This translates into CASSVGRGSYEQYF.

The chain combines TRBV5-6 with TRBJ2-1; the match to TRBD2 covers 11 bases. This CDR3 has 16 amino acids. Germline V gene sequence: CDR1 SGHDT, CDR2 YYEEEE. V lost 0 bases and J lost 7; bases outside the gene matches: 6. The CDR3 protein is CASSLVGASGRNEQFF. As DNA, the CDR3 is TGTGCCAGCAGCTTGGTTGGGGCTAGCGGGAGGAATGAGCAGTTCTTC.